The entry below describes one T cell receptor beta chain. Authors' methods: For nucleated cells, counts were estimated from reference gene primer amplification. The protocol was immunoSEQ multiplex PCR, while the TCRdb copy is restricted to in-frame clones and leaves out a portion. From that table come the V and J calls and clone size; the DNA was used to work out D and trimming. The repertoire holds tens of thousands of clones, about 88% seen once, with under 25% in the top ten. Germline CDR1 reads SGHRS; CDR2 reads YFSETQ. The CDR3 sequence is 16 residues long. V was clipped by 0 bases and J by 4 bases, with 15 bases between them. This entry is derived from a study of blood T cell repertoires in COVID-19. Study information: Acute and convalescent COVID-19 samples came from the United States, Italy and Spain. Sample material is recorded as cDNA or gDNA derived from T cells, B-cell-depleted T cells, or PBMCs.

This chain links TRBV5-1 with TRBJ2-3, with D possibly TRBD2 on 6 matching bases. This TCR derives from a human donor in a cohort sampled during active COVID-19. The sequenced material came from peripheral blood. CDR3: CASSLDVPGRSDTQYF. CDR3 coding DNA: TGCGCCAGCAGCTTGGACGTTCCCGGGAGATCAGATACGCAGTATTTT.